This T cell receptor beta chain was profiled in a study of cytomegalovirus exposure and HLA in healthy donors. The PCR made use of 60 Vbeta and 13 Jbeta primers. Assay used: immunoSEQ multiplex PCR; TCRdb lists only in-frame clones, some missing. The table has about 59,000 clones, about 80% seen once. The V segment lost 8 bases and the J segment 4 bases; nucleotides outside the gene matches: 12. The CDR3 has 15 residues. Germline loops: CDR1 MNHEY, CDR2 SVGAGI. The chain recombines TRBV6-5 with TRBJ1-1; the match to TRBD1 covers 8 bases. The clonotype originates from a middle-aged woman in good health and CMV-seronegative. Material: PBMCs. The CDR3 loop reads CASSPSGGGITEAFF. CDR3 in DNA: TGTGCCAGCTCACCCTCAGGGGGCGGTATCACTGAAGCTTTCTTT.